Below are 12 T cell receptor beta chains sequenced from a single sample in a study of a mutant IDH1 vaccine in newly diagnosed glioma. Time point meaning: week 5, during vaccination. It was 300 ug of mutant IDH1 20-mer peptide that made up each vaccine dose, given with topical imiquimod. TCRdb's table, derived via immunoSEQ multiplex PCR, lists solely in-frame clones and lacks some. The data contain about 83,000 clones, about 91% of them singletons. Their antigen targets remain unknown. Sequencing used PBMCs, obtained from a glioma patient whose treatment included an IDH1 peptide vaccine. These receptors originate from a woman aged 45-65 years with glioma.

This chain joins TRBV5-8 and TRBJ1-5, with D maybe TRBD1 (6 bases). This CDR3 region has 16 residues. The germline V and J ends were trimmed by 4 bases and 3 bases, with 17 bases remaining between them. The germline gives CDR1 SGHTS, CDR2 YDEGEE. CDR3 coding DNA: TGTGCCAGCAGCCCCGGTCAGGGGATCATCAATCAGCCCCAGCATTTT. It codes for CASSPGQGIINQPQHF. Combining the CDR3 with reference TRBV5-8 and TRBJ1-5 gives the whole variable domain EAGVTQSPTHLIKTRGQQATLRCSPISGHTSVYWYQQALGLGLQFLLWYDEGEERNRGNFPPRFSGRQFPNYSSELNVNALELEDSALYLCASSPGQGIINQPQHFGDGTRLSIL.

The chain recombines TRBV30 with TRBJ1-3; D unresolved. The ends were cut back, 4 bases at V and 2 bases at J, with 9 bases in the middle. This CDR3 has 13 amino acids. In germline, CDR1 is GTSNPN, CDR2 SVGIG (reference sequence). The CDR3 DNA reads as TGTGCCTGGATTGCAGCCGCTGGAAACACCATATATTTT. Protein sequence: CAWIAAAGNTIYF.

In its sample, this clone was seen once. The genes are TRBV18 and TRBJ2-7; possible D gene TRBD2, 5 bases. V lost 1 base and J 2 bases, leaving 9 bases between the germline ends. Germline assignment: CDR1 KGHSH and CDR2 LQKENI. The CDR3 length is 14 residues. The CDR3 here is CASSPRRTTYEQYF. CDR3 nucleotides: TGTGCCAGCTCACCACGGAGGACCACCTACGAGCAGTACTTC.

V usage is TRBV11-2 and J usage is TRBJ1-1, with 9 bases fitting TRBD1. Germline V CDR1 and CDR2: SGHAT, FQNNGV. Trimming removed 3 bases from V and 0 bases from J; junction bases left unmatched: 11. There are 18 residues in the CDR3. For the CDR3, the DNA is TGTGCCAGCAGCTTCCTTCATCCACAGGGGGCAATGAACACTGAAGCTTTCTTT. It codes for CASSFLHPQGAMNTEAFF.

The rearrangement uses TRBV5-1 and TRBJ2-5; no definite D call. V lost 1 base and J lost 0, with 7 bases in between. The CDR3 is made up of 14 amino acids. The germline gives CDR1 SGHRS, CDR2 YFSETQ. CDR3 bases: TGCGCCAGCAGCTTGTTGGCGAACCAAGAGACCCAGTACTTC. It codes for CASSLLANQETQYF.

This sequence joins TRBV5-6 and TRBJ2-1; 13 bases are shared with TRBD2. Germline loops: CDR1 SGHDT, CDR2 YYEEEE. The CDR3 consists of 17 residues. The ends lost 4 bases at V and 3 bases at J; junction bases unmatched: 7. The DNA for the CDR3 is TGTGCCAGCAGCCGGACTAGCGGGAGCCCCTACTACAATGAGCAGTTCTTC. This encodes CASSRTSGSPYYNEQFF.

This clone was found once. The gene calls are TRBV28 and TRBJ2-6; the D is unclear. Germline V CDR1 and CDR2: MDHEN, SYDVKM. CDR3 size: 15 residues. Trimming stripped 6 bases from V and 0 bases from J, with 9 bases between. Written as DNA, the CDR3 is TGTGCCAGCAGACAACAGTTCTCTGGGGCCAACGTCCTGACTTTC. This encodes CASRQQFSGANVLTF.

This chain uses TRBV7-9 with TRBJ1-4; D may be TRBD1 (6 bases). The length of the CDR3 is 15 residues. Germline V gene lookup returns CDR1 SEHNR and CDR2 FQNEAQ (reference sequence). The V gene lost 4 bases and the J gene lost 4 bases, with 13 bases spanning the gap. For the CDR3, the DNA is TGTGCCAGCAGCTCCTCATACAGGGTTAATGAAAAACTGTTTTTT. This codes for CASSSSYRVNEKLFF. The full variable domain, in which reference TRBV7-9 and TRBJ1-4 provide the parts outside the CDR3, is DTGVSQNPRHKITKRGQNVTFRCDPISEHNRLYWYRQTLGQGPEFLTYFQNEAQLEKSRLLSDRFSAERPKGSFSTLEIQRTEQGDSAMYLCASSSSYRVNEKLFFGSGTQLSVL.

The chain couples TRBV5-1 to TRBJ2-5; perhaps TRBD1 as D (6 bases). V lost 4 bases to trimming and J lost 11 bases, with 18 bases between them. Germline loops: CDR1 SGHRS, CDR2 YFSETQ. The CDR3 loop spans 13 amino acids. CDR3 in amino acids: CASSLNRENKQYF. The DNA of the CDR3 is TGCGCCAGCAGCCTCAACAGGGAAAATAAGCAGTACTTC. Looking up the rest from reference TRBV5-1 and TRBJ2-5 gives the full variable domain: KAGVTQTPRYLIKTRGQQVTLSCSPISGHRSVSWYQQTPGQGLQFLFEYFSETQRNKGNFPGRFSGRQFSNSRSEMNVSTLELGDSALYLCASSLNRENKQYFGPGTRLLVL.

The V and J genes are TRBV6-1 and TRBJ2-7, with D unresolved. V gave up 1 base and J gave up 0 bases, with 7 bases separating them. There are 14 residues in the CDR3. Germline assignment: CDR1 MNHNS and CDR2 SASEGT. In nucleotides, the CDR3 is TGTGCCAGCAGTGAAGGCAGCTTCTCCTACGAGCAGTACTTC. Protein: CASSEGSFSYEQYF.

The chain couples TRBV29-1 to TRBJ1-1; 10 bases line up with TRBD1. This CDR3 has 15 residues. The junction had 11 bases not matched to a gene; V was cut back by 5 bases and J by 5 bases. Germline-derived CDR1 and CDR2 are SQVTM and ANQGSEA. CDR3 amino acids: CSVYLLRTGGTEAFF. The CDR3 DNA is TGCAGCGTTTACCTTCTACGGACAGGGGGGACTGAAGCTTTCTTT.

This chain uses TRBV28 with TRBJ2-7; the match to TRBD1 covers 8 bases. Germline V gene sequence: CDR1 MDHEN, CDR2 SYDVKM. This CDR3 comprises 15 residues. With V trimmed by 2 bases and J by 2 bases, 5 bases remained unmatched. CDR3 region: CASSLGQGVPYEQYF. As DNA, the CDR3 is TGTGCCAGCAGTTTAGGACAGGGTGTCCCCTACGAGCAGTACTTC.